The 19 T cell receptor beta chains given below trace back to one sample, sequenced in a study of molecular identifiers for immune sequencing clone quantification. TCRdb re-derived calls from the PCR reads in MiXCR, one entry per CDR3 protein. The sample consists of 60,000 to 80,000 distinct CDR3 sequences, about 18% of them appearing once. Sequenced sample: naive CD8+ T cells from blood, with Jurkat cell RNA spiked in. Subset here: FACS-sorted CD8+CD4-CCR7+CD45RA+ naive T cells. Receptors originate from a human donor in good health. Some libraries in this study had Jurkat cell RNA spiked in.

This clonotype has at least ten counts. The chain employs TRBV27 and TRBJ2-3, with 9 bases lining up with TRBD1. Germline values: CDR1 MNHEY, CDR2 SMNVEV (reference sequence). The CDR3 has 14 residues. J was trimmed by 5 bases and V by 6 bases; bases with no gene match: 6. CDR3 amino acids: CASSRDRAQDTQYF. CDR3 DNA sequence: TGTGCCAGCAGCCGGGACAGGGCACAAGATACGCAGTATTTT.

This clonotype was detected many times. The chain employs TRBV27 and TRBJ1-5; D unresolved. Germline V gene data show CDR1 as MNHEY and CDR2 as SMNVEV (reference sequence). V dropped 5 bases and J dropped 6 bases, with 20 bases sitting between them. The CDR3 has 16 residues. The CDR3 bases are TGTGCCAGCAGTCCCACGCCGGAAAGTTGGGCTCAGCCCCAGCATTTT. It codes for CASSPTPESWAQPQHF.

This clonotype was seen a handful of times. A clone one base away is much larger, so this may be a read error. This chain joins TRBV9 and TRBJ2-7; D is uncertain. The V end lost 0 bases, the J end lost 2 bases, and 9 bases lay between the germline ends. Germline V gene sequence: CDR1 SGDLS, CDR2 YYNGEE. This CDR3 has 14 residues. Here the CDR3 DNA reads TGTGCCAGCAGCGTAGATCTCATCACCTACGAGCAGTACTTC. Translation: CASSVDLITYEQYF. Complete variable domain (other parts from reference TRBV9 and TRBJ2-7): DSGVTQTPKHLITATGQRVTLRCSPRSGDLSVYWYQQSLDQGLQFLIQYYNGEERAKGNILERFSAQQFPDLHSELNLSSLELGDSALYFCASSVDLITYEQYFGPGTRLTVT.

On this clonotype: This may be a read error: a much more frequent sequence differs by one nucleotide. The rearrangement uses TRBV7-8 and TRBJ2-7; D remains ambiguous. CDR3 length: 14 amino acids. Germline V gene sequence: CDR1 SGHVS, CDR2 FQNEAQ. This chain's CDR3 is CASSSPVAVYERYF. In DNA form, the CDR3 reads TGTGCCAGCAGCTCACCCGTAGCTGTGTACGAGCGGTACTTC.

This clonotype was picked up many times. CDR3 protein: CSADGEDSRQEVNTEAFF. CDR3 coding DNA: TGCAGCGCTGACGGAGAGGACAGCCGGCAGGAAGTTAACACTGAAGCTTTCTTT. The chain employs TRBV29-1 and TRBJ1-1; possibly TRBD1 for D (6 bases). Germline assignment: CDR1 SQVTM and CDR2 ANQGSEA. Trimming pared 7 bases from V and 2 bases from J, leaving 29 bases between. The CDR3 extends over 18 amino acids.

This clonotype was counted at least ten times. This chain joins TRBV30 and TRBJ2-1; D unclear. Germline lookup yields CDR1 GTSNPN and CDR2 SVGIG (reference sequence). This CDR3 spans 14 amino acids. Trimming removed 0 bases at V and 0 bases at J, with 6 bases between. CDR3 residues: CAWSVGYSYNEQFF. The CDR3 DNA sequence: TGTGCCTGGAGTGTGGGCTACTCCTACAATGAGCAGTTCTTC.

This clonotype was seen repeatedly, ten times or more. J is TRBJ2-1 and V is TRBV29-1, with 7 bases aligning to TRBD1. Germline CDR1 reads SQVTM; CDR2 reads ANQGSEA. The CDR3 loop spans 13 amino acids. V lost 4 bases, J lost 8 bases, and 8 bases stayed unmatched. CDR3: CSVVGTVLDEQFF. The CDR3 DNA follows: TGCAGCGTTGTGGGGACAGTTCTCGATGAGCAGTTCTTC.

As for this clonotype: A much larger clone lies a single base off, so this may be a read error. The chain carries TRBV4-1 and TRBJ2-3, with D possibly matching TRBD2 (5 bases). Trimming removed 2 bases at V and 7 bases at J, with 10 bases between. The CDR3 sequence is 13 residues long. Per germline, CDR1 MGHRA and CDR2 YSYEKL. The DNA of the CDR3 is TGCGCCAGCAGCCAACCTCAGCGGAATACGCAGTATTTT. Translation: CASSQPQRNTQYF.

In its sample, this clonotype was seen once. A read error is possible here, since a much larger clone lies one base away. The rearrangement uses TRBV15 and TRBJ1-5; possibly TRBD1 for D (5 bases). This CDR3 region has 15 residues. Germline-derived CDR1 and CDR2 are LNHNV and YYDKDF (reference sequence). Here the CDR3 reads CATSRAGLSSQPQHF. The CDR3 DNA sequence: TGTGCCACCAGCAGAGCGGGACTTAGCAGTCAGCCCCAGCATTTT.

Ten or more counts support this clonotype. The chain has TRBV2 and TRBJ2-5, with D perhaps TRBD1 (5 bases). V lost 8 bases and J 0 bases, leaving 10 bases between the germline ends. Germline V CDR1 and CDR2: SNHLY, FYNNEI. The CDR3 is 13 residues long. Here the CDR3 DNA reads TGTGCCAGCTCAAGGGGAAACCAAGAGACCCAGTACTTC. Its translation: CASSRGNQETQYF.

This clonotype was counted only a few times. This chain joins TRBV6-5 and TRBJ2-5, with D unresolved. The V end lost 4 bases, the J end lost 4 bases, and 10 bases lay between the germline ends. This CDR3 has 13 residues. CDR1 and CDR2 (germline): MNHEY, SVGAGI. The CDR3 bases are TGTGCCAGCAGTTCGGTGGGAATAGAGACCCAGTACTTC. Encoded protein: CASSSVGIETQYF.

This clonotype was observed many times. The chain is built from TRBV7-8 and TRBJ2-1, with 12 bases aligning to TRBD2. The CDR3 has 15 residues. Germline loops: CDR1 SGHVS, CDR2 FQNEAQ. V lost 5 bases to trimming and J lost 8 bases; unmatched junction nucleotides: 7. CDR3 sequence reads: CASSETSGRRDEQFF. The CDR3 DNA follows: TGTGCCAGCAGCGAGACTAGCGGGAGACGCGATGAGCAGTTCTTC.

This clonotype occurred many times. The chain uses TRBV20-1 and TRBJ2-7; weak D call: TRBD1 (5 bases). V lost 3 bases and J 2 bases, leaving 11 bases between the germline ends. The germline CDR1 and CDR2 sequences are DFQATT and SNEGSKA (reference sequence). The CDR3 has 13 amino acids. In DNA form, the CDR3 reads TGCAGTGCTAGTGCAGGACAAACCTACGAGCAGTACTTC. It specifies CSASAGQTYEQYF.

This clonotype was recorded at least ten times. This chain connects TRBV19 to TRBJ2-3, with D maybe TRBD2 (6 bases). Germline-derived CDR1 and CDR2 are LNHDA and SQIVND (reference sequence). This CDR3 has 14 amino acids. Trimming stripped 5 bases from V and 0 bases from J, with 9 bases between. The CDR3, as DNA: TGTGCCAGTAGTGCCGGGACTAGCACAGATACGCAGTATTTT. Protein product: CASSAGTSTDTQYF.

This clonotype showed up many times. The chain is built from TRBV23-1 and TRBJ2-1, with TRBD2 matching 11 bases. TRBV23-1 falls under the ORF class, with uncertain function. There are 18 residues in the CDR3. With V trimmed by 2 bases and J by 7 bases, 13 bases remained unmatched. CDR3 bases: TGCGCCAGCAGTCAAAAATTCCCTAGCGGGAGGTTAAGTAATGAGCAGTTCTTC. This gives the protein CASSQKFPSGRLSNEQFF.

This clonotype came up a few times. J is TRBJ2-7 and V is TRBV29-1, with TRBD1 matching over 9 bases. CDR3 length equals 13 residues. The V and J ends lost 6 bases and 1 base, in that order; junction bases with no gene match: 4. The germline V gene has CDR1 SQVTM and CDR2 ANQGSEA. The CDR3 sequence: CSVKTGGSYEQYF. CDR3 DNA sequence: TGCAGCGTCAAGACAGGGGGGTCCTACGAGCAGTACTTC.

In this sample, this clonotype turned up many times. V and J are TRBV29-1 and TRBJ2-7; 7 nucleotides agree with TRBD1. CDR1 SQVTM and CDR2 ANQGSEA come from the germline V gene. The CDR3 consists of 13 residues. Germline trimming cut 5 bases from V and 3 bases from J; bases unmatched to any gene: 7. CDR3: CSVFGQEYYEQYF. The CDR3 DNA follows: TGCAGCGTTTTTGGACAGGAATACTACGAGCAGTACTTC.

This clonotype was seen ten or more times. J is TRBJ2-5 and V is TRBV23-1; D may be TRBD1 (6 bases). TRBV23-1 is annotated as an ORF whose role is uncertain. The V end was cut by 4 bases, the J end by 4 bases, with 13 bases between. The CDR3 is made up of 14 amino acids. CDR3 loop: CASSLWQGLETQYF. The CDR3, as DNA: TGCGCCAGCAGTCTTTGGCAGGGGCTAGAGACCCAGTACTTC.

This clonotype was observed a few times. This chain joins TRBV15 and TRBJ2-7; tentatively, D is TRBD1 (5 bases). Germline CDR1 is LNHNV and CDR2 is YYDKDF (reference sequence). V lost 5 bases and J lost 2, with 13 bases in between. The CDR3 loop spans 14 amino acids. The CDR3 here is CATSSFQGTYEQYF. As DNA, the CDR3 is TGTGCCACCAGCTCGTTTCAGGGAACCTACGAGCAGTACTTC.